Below are 2 T cell receptor beta chains sequenced from a single sample in a study of T cells in Graves' hyperthyroidism and ophthalmopathy (dated by TCRdb to between 2018 and 2021). Libraries came from multiplex PCR. Reads for this sample came from an Illumina HiSeq 2000. The TCR beta CDR3 regions were amplified from the RNA transcripts. The TCR CDR3 was subjected to a first round of RT-PCR using the HTBI primer set and the Qiagen OneStep RT-PCR kit. TCRdb ran its own pipeline on the public reads, namely fastp trimming at Q25 and MiXCR clone calling, and kept in-frame beta chains. Rows are combined by CDR3 protein, so each entry shows the most common genes and DNA. This sample is represented by 600,000 or so distinct CDR3 sequences; 15% to 20% of them were singletons. The top ten clonotypes cover 3% to 4.5% of the sample. Sequenced material: blood. All receptors derive from a woman in her twenties or thirties with Graves' hyperthyroidism.

This clonotype has at least ten counts. The gene calls are TRBV28 and TRBJ2-1; 9 nucleotides agree with TRBD1. Trimming took 7 bases from V and 5 from J; bases not matched to a gene: 9. The V gene's germline CDR1 is MDHEN and CDR2 SYDVKM. The CDR3 runs to 15 residues. The chain's CDR3 is CASTIPGQGHNEQFF. Here the CDR3 DNA reads TGTGCCAGCACCATACCTGGACAGGGGCACAATGAGCAGTTCTTC.

This clonotype was picked up many times. The chain uses TRBV28 and TRBJ2-7; 9 nucleotides match TRBD1. CDR1 is MDHEN, CDR2 SYDVKM, per germline. There are 15 residues in the CDR3. The trim removed 5 bases at V and 4 bases at J, leaving 9 bases unmatched. The CDR3 region is CASSLGQGRKYEQYF. CDR3 sequence (DNA): TGTGCCAGCAGTCTTGGACAGGGGAGAAAATACGAGCAGTACTTC.